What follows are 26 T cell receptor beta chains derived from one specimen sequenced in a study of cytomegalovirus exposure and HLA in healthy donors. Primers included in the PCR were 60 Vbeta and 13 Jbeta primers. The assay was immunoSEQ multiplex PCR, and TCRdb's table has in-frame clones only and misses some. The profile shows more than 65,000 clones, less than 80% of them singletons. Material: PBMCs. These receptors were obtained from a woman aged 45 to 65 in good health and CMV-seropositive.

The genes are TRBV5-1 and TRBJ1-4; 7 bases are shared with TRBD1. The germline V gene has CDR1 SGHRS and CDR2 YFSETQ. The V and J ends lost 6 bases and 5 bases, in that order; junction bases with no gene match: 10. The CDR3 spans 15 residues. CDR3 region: CASTPEPGQNEKLFF. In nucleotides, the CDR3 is TGCGCCAGCACGCCCGAGCCGGGACAGAATGAAAAACTGTTTTTT.

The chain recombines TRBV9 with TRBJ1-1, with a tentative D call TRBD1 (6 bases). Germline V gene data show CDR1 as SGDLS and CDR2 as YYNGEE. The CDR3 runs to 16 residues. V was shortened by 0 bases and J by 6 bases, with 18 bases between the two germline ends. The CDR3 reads CASSVAGGQQGAEAFF. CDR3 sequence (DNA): TGTGCCAGCAGCGTAGCGGGAGGACAGCAAGGCGCTGAAGCTTTCTTT.

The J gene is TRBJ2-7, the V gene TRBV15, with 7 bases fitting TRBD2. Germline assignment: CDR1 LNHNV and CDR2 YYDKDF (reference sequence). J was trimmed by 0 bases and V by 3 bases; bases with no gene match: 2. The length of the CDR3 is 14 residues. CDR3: CATSRGRGSYEQYF. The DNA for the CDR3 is TGTGCCACCAGCAGGGGGAGGGGCTCCTACGAGCAGTACTTC.

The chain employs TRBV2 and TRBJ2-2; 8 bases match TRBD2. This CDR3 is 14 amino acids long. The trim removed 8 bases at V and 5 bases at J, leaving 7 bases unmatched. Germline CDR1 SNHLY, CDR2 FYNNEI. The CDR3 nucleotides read TGTGCCAGCGGGAGCGGGGGTGCGACCGGGGAGCTGTTTTTT. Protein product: CASGSGGATGELFF.

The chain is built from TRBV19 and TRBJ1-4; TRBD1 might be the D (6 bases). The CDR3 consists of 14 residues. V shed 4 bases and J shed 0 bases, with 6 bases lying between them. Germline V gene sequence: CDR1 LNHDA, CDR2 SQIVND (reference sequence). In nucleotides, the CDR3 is TGTGCCAGTAGTAGGACAGCAACTAATGAAAAACTGTTTTTT. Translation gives CASSRTATNEKLFF. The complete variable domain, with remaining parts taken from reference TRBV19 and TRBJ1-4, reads DGGITQSPKYLFRKEGQNVTLSCEQNLNHDAMYWYRQDPGQGLRLIYYSQIVNDFQKGDIAEGYSVSREKKESFPLTVTSAQKNPTAFYLCASSRTATNEKLFFGSGTQLSVL.

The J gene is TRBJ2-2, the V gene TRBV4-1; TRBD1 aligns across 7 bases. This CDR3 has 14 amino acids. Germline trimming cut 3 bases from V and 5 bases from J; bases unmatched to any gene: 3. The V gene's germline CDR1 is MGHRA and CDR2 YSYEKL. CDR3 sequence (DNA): TGCGCCAGCAGCCAGACAGGGCGGACCGGGGAGCTGTTTTTT. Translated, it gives CASSQTGRTGELFF.

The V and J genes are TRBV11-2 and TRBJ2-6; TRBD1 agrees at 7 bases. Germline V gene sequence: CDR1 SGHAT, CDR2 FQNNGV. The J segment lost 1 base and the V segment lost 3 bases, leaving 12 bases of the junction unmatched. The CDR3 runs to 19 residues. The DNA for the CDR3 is TGTGCCAGCAGCTTGGACAGGACAGGCGCCTTTTCTGGGGCCAACGTCCTGACTTTC. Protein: CASSLDRTGAFSGANVLTF.

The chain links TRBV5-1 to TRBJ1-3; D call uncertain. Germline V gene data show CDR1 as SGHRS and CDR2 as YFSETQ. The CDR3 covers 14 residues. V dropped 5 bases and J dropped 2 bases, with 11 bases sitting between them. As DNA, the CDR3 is TGCGCCAGCAGGGTCATGACAACTGGAAACACCATATATTTT. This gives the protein CASRVMTTGNTIYF.

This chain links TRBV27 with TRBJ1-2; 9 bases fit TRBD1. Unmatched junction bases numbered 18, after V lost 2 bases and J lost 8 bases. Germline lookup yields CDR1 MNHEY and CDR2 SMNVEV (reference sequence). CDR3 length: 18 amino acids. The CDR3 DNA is TGTGCCAGCAGTTTAGGCGGGGACAGGGCGATTATGGGTATAGGCTACACCTTC. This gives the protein CASSLGGDRAIMGIGYTF.

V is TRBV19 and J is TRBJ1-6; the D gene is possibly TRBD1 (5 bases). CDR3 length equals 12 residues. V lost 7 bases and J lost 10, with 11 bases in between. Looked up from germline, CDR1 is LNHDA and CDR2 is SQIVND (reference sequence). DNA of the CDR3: TGTGCCAGTACCCAAGGGGAATCACCCCTCCACTTT. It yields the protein CASTQGESPLHF. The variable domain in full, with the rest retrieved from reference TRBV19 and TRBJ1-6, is DGGITQSPKYLFRKEGQNVTLSCEQNLNHDAMYWYRQDPGQGLRLIYYSQIVNDFQKGDIAEGYSVSREKKESFPLTVTSAQKNPTAFYLCASTQGESPLHFGNGTRLTVT.

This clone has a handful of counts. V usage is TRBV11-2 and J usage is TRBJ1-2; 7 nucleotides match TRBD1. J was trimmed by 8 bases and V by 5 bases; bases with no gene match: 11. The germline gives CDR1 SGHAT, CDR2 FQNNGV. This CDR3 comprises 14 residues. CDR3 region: CASSMSDRPGGYTF. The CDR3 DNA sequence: TGTGCCAGCAGCATGTCGGACAGGCCGGGAGGCTACACCTTC.

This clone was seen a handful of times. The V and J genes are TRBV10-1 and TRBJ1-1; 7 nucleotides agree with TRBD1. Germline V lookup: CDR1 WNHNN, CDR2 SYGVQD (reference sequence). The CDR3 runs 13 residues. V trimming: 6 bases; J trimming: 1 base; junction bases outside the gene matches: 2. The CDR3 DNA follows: TGCGCCAGCAGCCACAGGGGGAACACTGAAGCTTTCTTT. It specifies CASSHRGNTEAFF.

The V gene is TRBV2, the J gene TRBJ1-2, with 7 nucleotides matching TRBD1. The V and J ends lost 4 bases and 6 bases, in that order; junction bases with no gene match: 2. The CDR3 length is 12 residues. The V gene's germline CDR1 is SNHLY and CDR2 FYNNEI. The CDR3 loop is CASSVDRDGYTF. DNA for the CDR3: TGTGCCAGCAGTGTAGACAGGGATGGCTACACCTTC. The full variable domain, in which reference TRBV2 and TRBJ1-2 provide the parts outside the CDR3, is EPEVTQTPSHQVTQMGQEVILRCVPISNHLYFYWYRQILGQKVEFLVSFYNNEISEKSEIFDDQFSVERPDGSNFTLKIRSTKLEDSAMYFCASSVDRDGYTFGSGTRLTVV.

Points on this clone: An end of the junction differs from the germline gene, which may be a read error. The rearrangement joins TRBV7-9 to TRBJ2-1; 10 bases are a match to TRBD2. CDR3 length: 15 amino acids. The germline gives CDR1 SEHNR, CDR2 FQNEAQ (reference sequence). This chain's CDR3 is CSSSFLAGDYNEQFF. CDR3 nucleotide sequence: TGTTCCAGCAGCTTTCTAGCGGGGGATTACAATGAGCAGTTCTTC.

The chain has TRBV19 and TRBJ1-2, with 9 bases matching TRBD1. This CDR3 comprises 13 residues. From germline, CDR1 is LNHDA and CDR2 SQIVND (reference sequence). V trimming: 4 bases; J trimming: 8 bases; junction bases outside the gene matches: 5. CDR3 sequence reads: CASSTTGGKGYTF. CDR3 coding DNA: TGTGCCAGTAGTACCACAGGGGGCAAGGGCTACACCTTC.

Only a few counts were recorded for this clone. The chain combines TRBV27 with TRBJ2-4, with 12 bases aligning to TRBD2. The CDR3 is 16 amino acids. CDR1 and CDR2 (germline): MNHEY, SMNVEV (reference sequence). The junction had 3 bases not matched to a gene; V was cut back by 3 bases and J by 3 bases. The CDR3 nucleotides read TGTGCCAGCAGTTTGTCTAGCGGGGGGGTCAAAAACATTCAGTACTTC. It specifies CASSLSSGGVKNIQYF.

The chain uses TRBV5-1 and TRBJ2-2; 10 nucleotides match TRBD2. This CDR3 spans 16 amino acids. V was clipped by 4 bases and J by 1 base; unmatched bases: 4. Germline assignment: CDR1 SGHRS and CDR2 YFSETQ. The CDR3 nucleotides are TGCGCCAGCAGCCTAACTAGCGGGGTGAACACCGGGGAGCTGTTTTTT. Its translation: CASSLTSGVNTGELFF.

CDR3 residues: CASVRVEGNTEAFF. The CDR3 bases are TGTGCCAGCGTCAGGGTAGAAGGGAACACTGAAGCTTTCTTT. The gene calls are TRBV7-9 and TRBJ1-1, with D perhaps matching TRBD1 (5 bases). Germline V gives CDR1 SEHNR, CDR2 FQNEAQ (reference sequence). V lost 8 bases, J lost 1 base, and 14 bases lay in between. The CDR3 contains 14 residues.

In DNA form, the CDR3 reads TGTGCCAGCAGCGCCCTTCGGACAGGGGGCATAGAGACCCAGTACTTC. Residues: CASSALRTGGIETQYF. The gene calls are TRBV9 and TRBJ2-5; TRBD1 matches at 11 bases. CDR1 and CDR2 (germline): SGDLS, YYNGEE. The V segment lost 3 bases and the J segment 4 bases; nucleotides outside the gene matches: 8. This CDR3 region has 16 residues.

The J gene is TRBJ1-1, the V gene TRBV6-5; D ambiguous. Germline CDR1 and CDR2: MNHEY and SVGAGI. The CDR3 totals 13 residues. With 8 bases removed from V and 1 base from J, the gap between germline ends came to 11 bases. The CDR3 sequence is CASLVRANTEAFF. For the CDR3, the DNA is TGTGCCAGCTTAGTCCGAGCGAACACTGAAGCTTTCTTT.

Written as DNA, the CDR3 is TGTGCCAGCAGCCGCCGACTAGCGGGACCTTCTAGCGGGGAGCTGTTTTTT. Encoded protein: CASSRRLAGPSSGELFF. The chain combines TRBV11-1 with TRBJ2-2; the match to TRBD2 covers 11 bases. This CDR3 comprises 17 residues. Germline CDR1 reads SGHAT; CDR2 reads FQDESV (reference sequence). The ends lost 5 bases at V and 7 bases at J; junction bases unmatched: 12. Combining the CDR3 with reference TRBV11-1 and TRBJ2-2 gives the whole variable domain EAEVAQSPRYKITEKSQAVAFWCDPISGHATLYWYRQILGQGPELLVQFQDESVVDDSQLPKDRFSAERLKGVDSTLKIQPAELGDSAMYLCASSRRLAGPSSGELFFGEGSRLTVL.

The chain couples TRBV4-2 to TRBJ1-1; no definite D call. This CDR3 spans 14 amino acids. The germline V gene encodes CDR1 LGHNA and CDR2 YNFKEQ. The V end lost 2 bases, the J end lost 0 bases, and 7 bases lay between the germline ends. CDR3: CASSQIGLNTEAFF. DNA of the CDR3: TGTGCCAGCAGCCAAATTGGGCTGAACACTGAAGCTTTCTTT.

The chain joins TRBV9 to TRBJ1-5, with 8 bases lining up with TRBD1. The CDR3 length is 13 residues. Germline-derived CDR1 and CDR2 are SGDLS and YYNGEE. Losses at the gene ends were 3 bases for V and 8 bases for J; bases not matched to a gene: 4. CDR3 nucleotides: TGTGCCAGCAGCGCCCAGACAGGGGAGCCCCAGCATTTT. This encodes CASSAQTGEPQHF.

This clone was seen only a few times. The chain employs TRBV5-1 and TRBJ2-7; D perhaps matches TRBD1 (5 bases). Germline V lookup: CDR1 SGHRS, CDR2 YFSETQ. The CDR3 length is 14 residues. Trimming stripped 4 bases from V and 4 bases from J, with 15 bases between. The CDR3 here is CASSPSERGYEQYF. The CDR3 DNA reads TGCGCCAGCAGCCCGTCGGAAAGGGGATACGAGCAGTACTTC.

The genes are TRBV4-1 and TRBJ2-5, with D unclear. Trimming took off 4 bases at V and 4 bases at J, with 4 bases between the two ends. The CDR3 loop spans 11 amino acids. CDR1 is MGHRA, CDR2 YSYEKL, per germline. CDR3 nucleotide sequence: TGCGCCAGCAGCCGCGGAGAGACCCAGTACTTC. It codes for CASSRGETQYF.

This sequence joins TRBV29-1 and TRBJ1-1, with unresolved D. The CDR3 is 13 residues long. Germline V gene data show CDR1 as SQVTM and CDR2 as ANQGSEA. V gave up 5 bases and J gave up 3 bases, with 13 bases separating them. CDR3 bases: TGCAGCGTTATGACTCTTTGGGACACTGAAGCTTTCTTT. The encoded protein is CSVMTLWDTEAFF.